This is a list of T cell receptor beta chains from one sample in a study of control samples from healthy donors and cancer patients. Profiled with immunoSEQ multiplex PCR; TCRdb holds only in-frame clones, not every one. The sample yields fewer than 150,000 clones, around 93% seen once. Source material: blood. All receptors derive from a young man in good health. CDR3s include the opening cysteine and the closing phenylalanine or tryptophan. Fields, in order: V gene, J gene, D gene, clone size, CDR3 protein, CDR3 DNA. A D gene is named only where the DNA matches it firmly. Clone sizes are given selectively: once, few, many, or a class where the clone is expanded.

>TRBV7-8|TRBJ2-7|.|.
CASSLPRAGSSYEQYF
TGTGCCAGCAGCTTACCCCGGGCAGGGAGCTCCTACGAGCAGTACTTC
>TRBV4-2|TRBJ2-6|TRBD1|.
CASSPHIADRAGANVLTF
TGTGCCAGCAGCCCACATATAGCCGACAGGGCTGGGGCCAACGTCCTGACTTTC
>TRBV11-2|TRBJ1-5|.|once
CASSLGPNQPQHF
TGTGCCAGCAGCTTAGGTCCAAATCAGCCCCAGCATTTT
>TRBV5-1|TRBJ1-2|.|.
CASSSATANYGYTF
TGCGCCAGCAGTTCCGCGACAGCTAACTATGGCTACACCTTC
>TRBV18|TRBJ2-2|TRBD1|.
CASSPTTVFGTGNTGELFF
TGTGCCAGCTCACCGACCACCGTATTCGGGACAGGGAACACCGGGGAGCTGTTTTTT
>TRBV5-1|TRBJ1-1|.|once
CASSFDLAGSALGTEAFF
TGCGCCAGCAGCTTTGATCTTGCGGGGTCCGCTCTGGGAACTGAAGCTTTCTTT
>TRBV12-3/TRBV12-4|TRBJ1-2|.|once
CASSLNGGYTF
TGTGCCAGCAGTTTAAATGGGGGCTACACCTTC
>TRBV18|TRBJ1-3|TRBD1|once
CASSPLPPTGAGNTIYF
TGTGCCAGCTCACCACTACCCCCAACAGGGGCTGGAAACACCATATATTTT
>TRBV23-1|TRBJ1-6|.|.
CASSQSAKTGLGAPLHF
TGCGCCAGCAGTCAATCGGCAAAGACAGGCTTGGGTGCACCCCTCCACTTT
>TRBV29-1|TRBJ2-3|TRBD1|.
CSVGGTVVGYTDTQYF
TGCAGCGTTGGAGGGACAGTGGTTGGATACACAGATACGCAGTATTTT
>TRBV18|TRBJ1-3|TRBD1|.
CASSPLDRGNTIYF
TGTGCCAGCTCACCACTGGACAGGGGAAACACCATATATTTT
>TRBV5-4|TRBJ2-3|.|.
CASSLGGAGTDTQYF
TGTGCCAGCAGCTTGGGGGGGGCTGGCACAGATACGCAGTATTTT
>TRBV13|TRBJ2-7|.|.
CASSLGKEGTSYEQYF
TGTGCCAGCAGCTTAGGCAAGGAGGGGACTTCCTACGAGCAGTACTTC
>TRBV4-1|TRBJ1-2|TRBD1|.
CASSQLHRDSFYGYTF
TGCGCCAGCAGCCAACTCCACCGGGACAGCTTCTATGGCTACACCTTC
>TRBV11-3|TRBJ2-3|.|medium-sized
CASSLPPSDTQYF
TGTGCCAGCAGTCTTCCCCCGTCAGATACGCAGTATTTT
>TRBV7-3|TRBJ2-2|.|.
CASSAGRNTGELFF
TGTGCCAGCAGCGCCGGACGGAACACCGGGGAGCTGTTTTTT
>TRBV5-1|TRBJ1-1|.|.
CASSLDRNTEAFF
TGCGCCAGCAGCCTCGACAGGAACACTGAAGCTTTCTTT
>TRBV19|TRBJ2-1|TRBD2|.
CASTRGGGGTSYNEQFF
TGTGCCAGTACCCGCGGTGGGGGGGGGACTTCCTACAATGAGCAGTTCTTC
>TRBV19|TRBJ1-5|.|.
CASNRRTVYQPQHF
TGTGCCAGTAACAGACGGACGGTCTATCAGCCCCAGCATTTT
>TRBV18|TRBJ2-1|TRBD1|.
CASSPSGFGGRNRGLVNEQFF
TGTGCCAGCTCACCCTCCGGGTTCGGCGGTAGGAACAGGGGCCTTGTCAATGAGCAGTTCTTC
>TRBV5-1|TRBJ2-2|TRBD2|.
CASSLVSGGLNTGELFF
TGCGCCAGCAGCTTGGTTAGCGGGGGCCTGAACACCGGGGAGCTGTTTTTT
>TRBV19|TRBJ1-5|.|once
CASSIVRGGGNQPQHF
TGTGCCAGTAGTATTGTTCGGGGGGGTGGCAATCAGCCCCAGCATTTT
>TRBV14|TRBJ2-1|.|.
CASSQFRTDEQFF
TGTGCCAGCAGCCAATTTAGAACTGATGAGCAGTTCTTC
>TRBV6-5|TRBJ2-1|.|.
CASSLSSYNEQFF
TGTGCCAGCAGTCTCTCCTCTTACAATGAGCAGTTCTTC
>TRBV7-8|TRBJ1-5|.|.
CASSKAGISNQPQHF
TGTGCCAGCAGCAAGGCAGGGATTAGCAATCAGCCCCAGCATTTT
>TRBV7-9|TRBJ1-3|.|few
CASSLGAALSGNTIYF
TGTGCCAGCAGCTTAGGGGCAGCGCTCTCTGGAAACACCATATATTTT
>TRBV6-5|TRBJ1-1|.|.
CASSRSPISGEAFF
TGTGCCAGCAGTCGCTCACCTATCTCGGGGGAAGCTTTCTTT
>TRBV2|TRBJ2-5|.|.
CAILDSRQETRYF
TGTGCCATCTTGGACAGCAGACAAGAGACCCGGTACTTC
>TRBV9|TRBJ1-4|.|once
CASSVGGGPSFNEKLFF
TGTGCCAGCAGCGTAGGTGGAGGTCCTAGCTTTAATGAAAAACTGTTTTTT
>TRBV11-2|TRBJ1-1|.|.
CASSPRRGRTEAFF
TGTGCCAGCAGCCCACGGAGGGGGAGAACTGAAGCTTTCTTT
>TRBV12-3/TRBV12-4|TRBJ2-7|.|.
CASRPRVGDEQYF
TGTGCCAGCAGACCACGGGTGGGAGACGAGCAGTACTTC
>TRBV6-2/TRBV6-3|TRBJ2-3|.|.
CASSYQLGADTQYF
TGTGCCAGCAGTTACCAGTTGGGGGCAGATACGCAGTATTTT
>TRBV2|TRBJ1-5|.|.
CASSDRVTEGNQPQHF
TGTGCCAGCAGTGACAGAGTAACAGAAGGGAATCAGCCCCAGCATTTT
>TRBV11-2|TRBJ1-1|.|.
CASSWGWSGTEAFF
TGTGCCAGCAGCTGGGGATGGTCGGGCACTGAAGCTTTCTTT
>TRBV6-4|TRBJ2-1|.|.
CASSDSNSVNEQFF
TGTGCCAGCAGTGACTCGAATAGCGTGAATGAGCAGTTCTTC
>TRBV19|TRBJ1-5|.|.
CASSINWGLGQPQHF
TGTGCCAGTAGTATAAACTGGGGGTTGGGTCAGCCCCAGCATTTT
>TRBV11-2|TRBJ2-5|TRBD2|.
CASSLWTSGGPWETQYF
TGTGCCAGCAGCTTATGGACTAGCGGGGGCCCTTGGGAGACCCAGTACTTC
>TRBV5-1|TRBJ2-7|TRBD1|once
CASSARDRGDYEQYF
TGCGCCAGCAGCGCCCGGGACAGGGGTGACTACGAGCAGTACTTC
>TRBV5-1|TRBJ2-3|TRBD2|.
CASSYSGGGGDTQYF
TGCGCCAGCAGCTATAGCGGGGGTGGAGGAGATACGCAGTATTTT
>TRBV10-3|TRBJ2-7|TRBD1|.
CAINTGTGRGEQYF
TGTGCCATCAACACCGGGACAGGGCGTGGAGAGCAGTACTTC
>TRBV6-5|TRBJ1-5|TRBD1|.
CASRPPGGVNQPQHF
TGTGCCAGCAGGCCCCCAGGGGGAGTGAATCAGCCCCAGCATTTT
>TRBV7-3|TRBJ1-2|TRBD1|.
CASSLTGQGGYGYTF
TGTGCCAGCAGCTTAACGGGACAGGGGGGCTATGGCTACACCTTC
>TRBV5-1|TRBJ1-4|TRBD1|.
CASSVGQATNEKLFF
TGCGCCAGCAGCGTAGGACAGGCAACTAATGAAAAACTGTTTTTT
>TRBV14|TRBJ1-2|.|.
CASRRTGLDYGYTF
TGTGCCAGCAGACGGACCGGTTTAGACTATGGCTACACCTTC
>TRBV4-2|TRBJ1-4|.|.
CASSQDKANEKLFF
TGTGCCAGCAGCCAGGACAAGGCTAATGAAAAACTGTTTTTT
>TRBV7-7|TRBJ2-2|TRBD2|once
CASSAAGGQNTGELFF
TGTGCCAGCAGCGCGGCGGGGGGGCAAAACACCGGGGAGCTGTTTTTT
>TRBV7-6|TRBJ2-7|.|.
CASSLGEGNYEQYF
TGTGCCAGCAGCTTAGGCGAGGGAAACTACGAGCAGTACTTC
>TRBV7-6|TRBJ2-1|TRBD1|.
CASTGQIGDSYNEQFF
TGTGCCAGCACGGGACAGATTGGCGATTCCTACAATGAGCAGTTCTTC